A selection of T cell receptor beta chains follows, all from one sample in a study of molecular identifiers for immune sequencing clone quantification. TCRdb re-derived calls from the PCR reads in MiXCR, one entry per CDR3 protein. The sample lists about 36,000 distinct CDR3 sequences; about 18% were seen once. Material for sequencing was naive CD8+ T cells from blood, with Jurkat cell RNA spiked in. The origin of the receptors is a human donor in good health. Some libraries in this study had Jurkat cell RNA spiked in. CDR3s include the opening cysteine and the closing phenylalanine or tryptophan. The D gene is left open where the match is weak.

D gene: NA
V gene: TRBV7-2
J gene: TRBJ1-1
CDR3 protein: CASSLEGFPGAFF

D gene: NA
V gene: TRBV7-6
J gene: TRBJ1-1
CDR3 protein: CASSLYGSNTEAFF

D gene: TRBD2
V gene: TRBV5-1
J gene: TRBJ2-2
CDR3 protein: CASSFTGGLTGELFF

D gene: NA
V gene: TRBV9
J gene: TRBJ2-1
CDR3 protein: CASSVAGVGSEQFF

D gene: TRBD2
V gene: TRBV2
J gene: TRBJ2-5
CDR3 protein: CAIPTTGTSSGSGTQYF

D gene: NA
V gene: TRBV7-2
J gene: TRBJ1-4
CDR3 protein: CASSLVGSDEKLFF

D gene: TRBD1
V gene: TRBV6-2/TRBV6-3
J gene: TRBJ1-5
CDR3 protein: CAIRGGAHQPQHF

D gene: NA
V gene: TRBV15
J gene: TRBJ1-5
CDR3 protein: CATSRAGTTSNQPQHF

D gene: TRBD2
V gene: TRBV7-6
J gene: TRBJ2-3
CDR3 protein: CASSLPPSGDHSTDTQYF

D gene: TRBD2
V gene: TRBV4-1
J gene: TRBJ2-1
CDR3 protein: CASSPTGLEFSDEQFF

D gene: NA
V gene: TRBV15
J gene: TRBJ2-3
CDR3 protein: CATLDGTLAASTDTQYF

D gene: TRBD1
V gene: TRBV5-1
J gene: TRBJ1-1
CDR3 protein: CASSSRTGSNTEAFF

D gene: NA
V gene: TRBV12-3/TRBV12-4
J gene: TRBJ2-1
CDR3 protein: CASLRESYNEQFF

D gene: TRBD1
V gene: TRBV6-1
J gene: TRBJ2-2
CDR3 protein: CASRDTGTGTGELFF

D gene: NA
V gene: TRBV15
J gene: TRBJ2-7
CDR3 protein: CATSRDRSFARGHEQYF

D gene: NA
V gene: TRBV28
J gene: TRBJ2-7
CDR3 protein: CVSSLPTLVGPREQYF

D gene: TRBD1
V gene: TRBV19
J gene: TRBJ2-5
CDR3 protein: CASSIPGQGAVEETQYF

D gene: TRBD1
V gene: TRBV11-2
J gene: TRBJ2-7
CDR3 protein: CASSPYGTGTEQYF

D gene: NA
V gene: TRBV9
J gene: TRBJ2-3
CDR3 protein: CASSPWVDTQYF

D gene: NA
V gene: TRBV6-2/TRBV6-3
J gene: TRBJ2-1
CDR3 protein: CASGNGPNNEQFF

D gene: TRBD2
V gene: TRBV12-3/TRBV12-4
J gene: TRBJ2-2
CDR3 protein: CASSGTSGRTAGELFF

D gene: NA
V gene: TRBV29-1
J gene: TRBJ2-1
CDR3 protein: CSVEDNRAPTGWEQFF

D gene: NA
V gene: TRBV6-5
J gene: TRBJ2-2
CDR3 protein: CASSYSRLAEFAGELFF